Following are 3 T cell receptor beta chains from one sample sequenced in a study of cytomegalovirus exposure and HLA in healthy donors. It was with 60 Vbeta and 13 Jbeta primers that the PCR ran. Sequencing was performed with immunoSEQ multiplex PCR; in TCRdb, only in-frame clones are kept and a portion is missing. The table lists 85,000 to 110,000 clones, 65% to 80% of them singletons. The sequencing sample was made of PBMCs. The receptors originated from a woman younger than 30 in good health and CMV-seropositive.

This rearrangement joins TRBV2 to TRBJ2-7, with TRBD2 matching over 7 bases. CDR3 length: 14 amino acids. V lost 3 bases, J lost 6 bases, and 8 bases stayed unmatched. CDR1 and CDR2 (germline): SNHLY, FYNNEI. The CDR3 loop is CASSDWREGGEQYF. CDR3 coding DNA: TGTGCCAGCAGTGATTGGAGGGAGGGTGGCGAGCAGTACTTC.

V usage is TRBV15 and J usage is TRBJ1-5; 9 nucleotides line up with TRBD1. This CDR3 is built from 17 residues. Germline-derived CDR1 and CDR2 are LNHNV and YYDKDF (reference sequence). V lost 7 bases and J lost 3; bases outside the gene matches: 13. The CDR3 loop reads CATTPEATGGHNQPQHF. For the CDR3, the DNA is TGTGCCACCACCCCCGAAGCGACAGGGGGTCACAATCAGCCCCAGCATTTT. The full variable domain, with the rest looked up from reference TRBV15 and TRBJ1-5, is DAMVIQNPRYQVTQFGKPVTLSCSQTLNHNVMYWYQQKSSQAPKLLFHYYDKDFNNEADTPDNFQSRRPNTSFCFLDIRSPGLGDTAMYLCATTPEATGGHNQPQHFGDGTRLSIL.

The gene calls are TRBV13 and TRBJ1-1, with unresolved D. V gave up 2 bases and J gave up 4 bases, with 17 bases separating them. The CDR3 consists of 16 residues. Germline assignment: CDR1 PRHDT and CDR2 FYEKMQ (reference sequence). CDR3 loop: CASSLIPAGRVTEAFF. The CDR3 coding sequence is TGTGCCAGCAGCTTAATCCCAGCCGGTCGGGTCACTGAAGCTTTCTTT.